A selection of T cell receptor beta chains follows, all from one sample in a study of cytomegalovirus exposure and HLA in healthy donors. Assay: immunoSEQ multiplex PCR; the TCRdb copy retains only in-frame clones and omits some. Of some 130,000 clones listed, 70% to 85% are singletons. Sequenced sample: PBMCs. The source of these receptors is a man between 25 and 39 years old in good health and CMV-seropositive. CDR3s leave out the opening cysteine and the closing phenylalanine or tryptophan.

j_gene: TRBJ2-3; v_gene: TRBV5-1; CDR3aa: ASSLQGDEVADTQY
j_gene: TRBJ2-4; v_gene: TRBV18; CDR3aa: ASSDGTGGNIQY
j_gene: TRBJ2-7; v_gene: TRBV6-5; CDR3aa: ASSAWDRGGYEQY
j_gene: TRBJ2-1; v_gene: TRBV2; CDR3aa: ASKRGPVPNNEQF
j_gene: TRBJ1-4; v_gene: TRBV30; CDR3aa: AWIGDNEKLF
j_gene: TRBJ1-1; v_gene: TRBV19; CDR3aa: ASSIALNTEAF
j_gene: TRBJ1-2; v_gene: TRBV6-1; CDR3aa: ASSLTDNYGYT
j_gene: TRBJ2-5; v_gene: TRBV9; CDR3aa: ASSVGDSGMFGTQY
j_gene: TRBJ1-1; v_gene: TRBV6-5; CDR3aa: ASREPTGGGTEAF
j_gene: TRBJ2-1; v_gene: TRBV7-9; CDR3aa: ASSDLRLAAGEQF
j_gene: TRBJ2-7; v_gene: TRBV6-1; CDR3aa: ASTTHLRRPYEQY
j_gene: TRBJ2-2; v_gene: TRBV1; CDR3aa: TSSQGMSGGETGELF
j_gene: TRBJ1-3; v_gene: TRBV7-6; CDR3aa: ASSPRGWPGNTIY
j_gene: TRBJ2-7; v_gene: TRBV6-5; CDR3aa: ASSYSIQAYEQY
j_gene: TRBJ2-1; v_gene: TRBV7-2; CDR3aa: ASSLRGQNYNEQF
j_gene: TRBJ2-5; v_gene: TRBV25-1; CDR3aa: ASSPAGGRETQY
j_gene: TRBJ2-7; v_gene: TRBV5-1; CDR3aa: ASSSEGSSYEQY
j_gene: TRBJ2-2; v_gene: TRBV7-9; CDR3aa: ASSSYRQGGTGELF
j_gene: TRBJ1-1; v_gene: TRBV6-1; CDR3aa: ASSVVGQNTEAF
j_gene: TRBJ2-4; v_gene: TRBV7-2; CDR3aa: ASSLGLGVPKNIQY
j_gene: TRBJ2-3; v_gene: TRBV7-9; CDR3aa: ASSFQDTQY
j_gene: TRBJ2-2; v_gene: TRBV7-3; CDR3aa: ASSLTGGVDSNTGELF
j_gene: TRBJ2-1; v_gene: TRBV5-5; CDR3aa: ASSLFSDSNEQF
j_gene: TRBJ2-1; v_gene: TRBV10-2; CDR3aa: ASTRGAGGPEQF
j_gene: TRBJ1-5; v_gene: TRBV10-3; CDR3aa: AISEARQGAGSNQPQH
j_gene: TRBJ2-5; v_gene: TRBV2; CDR3aa: ASSEGLAGPTGETQY
j_gene: TRBJ1-3; v_gene: TRBV21-1; CDR3aa: ASTLNESSGNTIY
j_gene: TRBJ2-7; v_gene: TRBV7-9; CDR3aa: ASSTGTEQY
j_gene: TRBJ2-5; v_gene: TRBV2; CDR3aa: ASSTGTGGRRETQY
j_gene: TRBJ2-4; v_gene: TRBV5-1; CDR3aa: ASSVGLPGQGGIAKNIQY
j_gene: TRBJ2-4; v_gene: TRBV28; CDR3aa: ASSFRRQADIQY
j_gene: TRBJ2-3; v_gene: TRBV12-5; CDR3aa: ASGLGSGVTDTQY
j_gene: TRBJ2-1; v_gene: TRBV5-1; CDR3aa: ASSLGGGGHNEQF
j_gene: TRBJ1-5; v_gene: TRBV29-1; CDR3aa: SARVGWNQPQH
j_gene: TRBJ1-2; v_gene: TRBV5-1; CDR3aa: ASSEGQAYGYT
j_gene: TRBJ1-3; v_gene: TRBV6-6; CDR3aa: ASSGQASGNTIY
j_gene: TRBJ2-7; v_gene: TRBV5-4; CDR3aa: ASSRGQGPEQY
j_gene: TRBJ1-2; v_gene: TRBV7-8; CDR3aa: ASQPGGDYGYT
j_gene: TRBJ1-1; v_gene: TRBV7-3; CDR3aa: ASSLTQGGFRTEAF
j_gene: TRBJ1-3; v_gene: TRBV5-4; CDR3aa: ASSSRGLSGNTIY